This entry lists 15 T cell receptor beta chains sequenced from one sample in a study of blood T cell repertoires in COVID-19. Using immunoSEQ multiplex PCR, the repertoire was profiled, and TCRdb retains in-frame clones only, with some absent. The sample holds 200,000 to 300,000 clones, roughly four fifths seen once. The sequencing sample was made of peripheral blood. The receptors were gathered from a woman older than 75 with acute or convalescent COVID-19.

The rearrangement uses TRBV5-4 and TRBJ1-3, with D unclear. Germline CDR1 reads SGHNT; CDR2 reads YYREEE (reference sequence). Trimming took 0 bases from V and 0 from J, leaving 7 bases between them. The length of the CDR3 is 15 residues. The DNA for the CDR3 is TGTGCCAGCAGCTTGGAGAGAAGCTCTGGAAACACCATATATTTT. Translated: CASSLERSSGNTIYF.

The genes are TRBV6-5 and TRBJ2-5; 8 nucleotides match TRBD1. There are 14 residues in the CDR3. The V segment lost 7 bases and the J segment 1 base; nucleotides outside the gene matches: 5. Per the germline V gene, CDR1 is MNHEY and CDR2 is SVGAGI. The chain's CDR3 is CASKDRAFQETQYF. In DNA form, the CDR3 reads TGTGCCAGCAAGGACAGGGCCTTCCAAGAGACCCAGTACTTC.

There are a few counts of this clone. The chain is built from TRBV20-1 and TRBJ1-1, with 7 bases that match TRBD1. The CDR3 totals 15 residues. From germline, CDR1 is DFQATT and CDR2 SNEGSKA (reference sequence). J gave up 2 bases and V 3 bases, and 9 bases lay outside the gene matches. CDR3 nucleotide sequence: TGCAGTGCTAGTAACGCAGGGGGGCGAAACACTGAAGCTTTCTTT. Its translation: CSASNAGGRNTEAFF.

The V call is TRBV12-3 or TRBV12-4, the J call TRBJ1-1, with 8 nucleotides matching TRBD1. Unmatched junction bases numbered 3, after V lost 5 bases and J lost 7 bases. The CDR3 runs 12 residues. DNA of the CDR3: TGTGCCAGCAGTAGGACAGGGCTTGAAGCTTTCTTT. Translating it yields CASSRTGLEAFF.

V is TRBV27 and J is TRBJ1-6; 8 positions agree with TRBD1. Germline values: CDR1 MNHEY, CDR2 SMNVEV (reference sequence). V shed 6 bases, J shed 7 bases, and the junction held 5 bases outside the gene matches. The CDR3 is 14 residues long. CDR3 DNA sequence: TGTGCCAGCAGAAGTGGACAGGGAAATTCACCCCTCCACTTT. It codes for CASRSGQGNSPLHF.

This sequence joins TRBV10-3 and TRBJ2-7, with a tentative D call TRBD2 (6 bases). The CDR3 has 14 amino acids. The ends were cut back, 5 bases at V and 3 bases at J, with 14 bases in the middle. CDR1 is ENHRY, CDR2 SYGVKD, per germline. CDR3 in DNA: TGTGCCATCAGTCGGGACGGAGGGTACTACGAGCAGTACTTC. Translating gives CAISRDGGYYEQYF.

This sequence joins TRBV2 and TRBJ2-1, with 8 bases lining up with TRBD2. J gave up 4 bases and V 11 bases, and 7 bases lay outside the gene matches. Germline values: CDR1 SNHLY, CDR2 FYNNEI. The CDR3 is 13 residues long. In nucleotides, the CDR3 is TGTGCCGCCCGGGGGGGACCGTACAATGAGCAGTTCTTC. Its protein product is CAARGGPYNEQFF.

This clone was observed once. The rearrangement uses TRBV6-1 and TRBJ2-1, with a weak D call TRBD2 (6 bases). V lost 1 base and J 7 bases, leaving 17 bases between the germline ends. The CDR3 loop spans 16 amino acids. The germline CDR1 and CDR2 sequences are MNHNS and SASEGT. The CDR3 spells CASSEGRVPPRNEQFF. The CDR3 nucleotides are TGTGCCAGCAGTGAAGGGAGGGTCCCCCCCCGGAATGAGCAGTTCTTC.

This chain links TRBV29-1 with TRBJ2-5; 13 bases align to TRBD2. The CDR3 consists of 16 residues. CDR1 SQVTM and CDR2 ANQGSEA come from the germline V gene. V lost 5 bases, J lost 4 bases, and 10 bases stayed unmatched. The CDR3 region has the DNA TGCAGCGTTTGGGGTTTGACTAGCGGGGGGATAGAGACCCAGTACTTC. Translation gives CSVWGLTSGGIETQYF.

The J gene is TRBJ2-6, the V gene TRBV7-3, with TRBD1 matching 8 bases. J was trimmed by 0 bases and V by 5 bases; bases with no gene match: 6. Germline loops: CDR1 SGHTA, CDR2 FQGTGA. The CDR3 is made up of 17 amino acids. The CDR3 protein is CASSRQGKNSGANVLTF. The CDR3, as DNA: TGTGCCAGCAGCCGACAGGGGAAAAACTCTGGGGCCAACGTCCTGACTTTC.

The chain has TRBV19 and TRBJ1-6; TRBD1 agrees at 10 bases. V dropped 4 bases and J dropped 9; count of bases not matched to a gene: 9. The CDR3 covers 16 residues. Germline CDR1 reads LNHDA; CDR2 reads SQIVND (reference sequence). Here the CDR3 reads CASSTPLGTGVSPLHF. CDR3 nucleotide sequence: TGTGCCAGTAGTACGCCTCTCGGGACAGGGGTTTCACCCCTCCACTTT.

The chain employs TRBV28 and TRBJ1-5, with D maybe TRBD1 (6 bases). The CDR3 extends over 17 amino acids. Per germline, CDR1 MDHEN and CDR2 SYDVKM. V dropped 6 bases and J dropped 0 bases, with 18 bases sitting between them. The CDR3, as DNA: TGTGCCAGCAGCCCGGTAGGGGGACCGTATAGCAATCAGCCCCAGCATTTT. This gives the protein CASSPVGGPYSNQPQHF.

V gene TRBV25-1 combines with J gene TRBJ2-2; 8 nucleotides align to TRBD1. The ends lost 7 bases at V and 1 base at J; junction bases unmatched: 8. Germline CDR1 is MGHDK and CDR2 is SYGVNS. The CDR3 loop spans 16 amino acids. CDR3 region: CASTKTGTGNTGELFF. DNA for the CDR3: TGTGCCAGCACCAAAACCGGGACAGGGAACACCGGGGAGCTGTTTTTT.

This clone appeared a single time. This chain links TRBV7-3 with TRBJ2-7, with 7 positions matching TRBD1. V lost 5 bases, J lost 5 bases, and 12 bases stayed unmatched. CDR3 length: 15 amino acids. Germline assignment: CDR1 SGHTA and CDR2 FQGTGA. CDR3 DNA: TGTGCCAGCAGCCCACAGCCGACAGGGTACCACGAGCAGTACTTC. It is translated as CASSPQPTGYHEQYF.

The V gene is TRBV18, the J gene TRBJ1-1; 10 nucleotides line up with TRBD1. From germline, CDR1 is KGHSH and CDR2 LQKENI. The J segment lost 4 bases and the V segment lost 2 bases, leaving 4 bases of the junction unmatched. The CDR3 length is 15 residues. The CDR3 DNA reads TGTGCCAGCTCACCAACGGGACAGGGGAGCACTGAAGCTTTCTTT. It yields the protein CASSPTGQGSTEAFF.